This TCR beta chain was retrieved from a study of blood T cell repertoires in COVID-19. Whole-study context: There were acute and convalescent COVID-19 samples, and they came from the United States, Italy and Spain. The analysed material was cDNA or gDNA that came from T cells, B-cell-depleted T cells, or PBMCs.

The CDR3 length is 14 residues. CDR1 and CDR2 from the germline V gene are SGHTA and FQGNSA. Losses at the gene ends were 5 bases for V and 7 bases for J; bases not matched to a gene: 4. Generated by immunoSEQ multiplex PCR, the TCRdb table keeps only in-frame clones and is missing some. The sample shows 80,000 to 100,000 clones, about 85% of them seen only once. The sample was peripheral blood. The clonotype originates from a man aged 60-69 years with acute or convalescent COVID-19. The J gene is TRBJ2-6, the V gene TRBV7-2; 8 bases map to TRBD1. CDR3 DNA sequence: TGTGCCAGCAGCACCGGACAGGGAGCCAACGTCCTGACTTTC. Protein sequence: CASSTGQGANVLTF. Complete variable domain (other parts from reference TRBV7-2 and TRBJ2-6): GAGVSQSPSNKVTEKGKDVELRCDPISGHTALYWYRQSLGQGLEFLIYFQGNSAPDKSGLPSDRFSAERTGGSVSTLTIQRTQQEDSAVYLCASSTGQGANVLTFGAGSRLTVL.